What follows are 30 T cell receptor beta chains derived from one specimen sequenced in a study of cytomegalovirus exposure and HLA in healthy donors. PCR primers comprised 60 Vbeta and 13 Jbeta primers. Profiled with immunoSEQ multiplex PCR; TCRdb holds only in-frame clones, not every one. The sample holds over 65,000 clones, roughly two thirds seen once. The sample comprised PBMCs. The origin of the receptors is a woman between 50 and 59 years old in good health and CMV-seropositive.

The chain links TRBV4-2 to TRBJ2-2; TRBD2 might be the D (6 bases). The germline V gene encodes CDR1 LGHNA and CDR2 YNFKEQ. This CDR3 has 15 residues. V was pared by 0 bases and J by 7 bases, with 12 bases between. The CDR3 sequence: CASSQEGGAGGELFF. CDR3 in DNA: TGTGCCAGCAGCCAAGAGGGCGGGGCGGGCGGGGAGCTGTTTTTT.

The chain couples TRBV10-3 to TRBJ2-3; weak D call: TRBD2 (5 bases). CDR3 size: 13 residues. Trimming cost V 3 bases and J 4 bases, with 8 bases left between them. Germline V gives CDR1 ENHRY, CDR2 SYGVKD. CDR3 loop: CAISERGSDTQYF. As DNA, the CDR3 is TGTGCCATCAGTGAACGGGGTTCAGATACGCAGTATTTT.

The V and J genes are TRBV10-1 and TRBJ2-1; a weak D match, TRBD1 (6 bases). This CDR3 is built from 18 residues. Germline CDR1 is WNHNN and CDR2 is SYGVQD (reference sequence). Trimming shortened V by 6 bases and J by 4 bases, and 25 bases separated the two germline ends. The CDR3 DNA sequence: TGCGCCAGCAGCGACGGTGGTCAGGGGAAGGTCTCTTACAATGAGCAGTTCTTC. It translates to CASSDGGQGKVSYNEQFF.

The chain employs TRBV5-4 and TRBJ1-6; D is possibly TRBD1 (6 bases). CDR3 length equals 17 residues. V was shortened by 4 bases and J by 0 bases, with 14 bases between the two germline ends. Germline loops: CDR1 SGHNT, CDR2 YYREEE (reference sequence). The CDR3 DNA reads as TGTGCCAGCAGCCAAAGGGGGTTGAGCTCCTATAATTCACCCCTCCACTTT. Encoded protein: CASSQRGLSSYNSPLHF. Drawing the rest from reference TRBV5-4 and TRBJ1-6, the complete variable domain is ETGVTQSPTHLIKTRGQQVTLRCSSQSGHNTVSWYQQALGQGPQFIFQYYREEENGRGNFPPRFSGLQFPNYSSELNVNALELDDSALYLCASSQRGLSSYNSPLHFGNGTRLTVT.

This CDR3 is CASSPSEPGRGTGELFF. CDR3 nucleotides: TGTGCCAGCAGCCCCTCGGAACCCGGGAGAGGAACCGGGGAGCTGTTTTTT. The gene calls are TRBV5-4 and TRBJ2-2; D perhaps matches TRBD2 (6 bases). Per germline, CDR1 SGHNT and CDR2 YYREEE (reference sequence). The CDR3 consists of 17 residues. The germline V and J ends were trimmed by 4 bases and 5 bases, with 21 bases remaining between them.

In this sample, this clone turned up a few times. This chain uses TRBV28 with TRBJ1-5, with D unclear. This CDR3 has 13 amino acids. Germline lookup yields CDR1 MDHEN and CDR2 SYDVKM. Trimming removed 11 bases at V and 0 bases at J, with 11 bases between. The CDR3 loop is CASSVYSNQPQHF. The CDR3 DNA reads TGTGCCTCCTCAGTTTATAGCAATCAGCCCCAGCATTTT.

This clone was seen only a few times. The gene calls are TRBV29-1 and TRBJ2-2, with TRBD1 matching over 8 bases. CDR1 is SQVTM and CDR2 is ANQGSEA in the germline V gene. With V trimmed by 7 bases and J by 5 bases, 6 bases remained unmatched. This CDR3 has 13 amino acids. CDR3 sequence (DNA): TGCAGCGCCCAGGGGGCGCGGACCGGGGAGCTGTTTTTT. Protein product: CSAQGARTGELFF.

V and J are TRBV6-5 and TRBJ1-2, with D possibly being TRBD1 (5 bases). The length of the CDR3 is 14 residues. V lost 3 bases, J lost 5 bases, and 13 bases lay in between. CDR1 and CDR2 (germline): MNHEY, SVGAGI. CDR3 coding DNA: TGTGCCAGCAGTTATTCCTCAGGGAGGTATGGCTACACCTTC. Its protein is CASSYSSGRYGYTF.

This chain uses TRBV4-1 with TRBJ2-5; 14 nucleotides match TRBD2. The germline V gene has CDR1 MGHRA and CDR2 YSYEKL. CDR3 length: 17 amino acids. Unmatched junction bases numbered 5, after V lost 4 bases and J lost 1 base. The CDR3 sequence is CASSLGLAGGPQETQYF. DNA of the CDR3: TGCGCCAGCAGCCTCGGACTAGCGGGGGGCCCCCAAGAGACCCAGTACTTC.

This clone was seen more than once but under ten times. This chain links TRBV19 with TRBJ1-4, with D tentatively TRBD1 (6 bases). The length of the CDR3 is 12 residues. Trimming removed 11 bases at V and 5 bases at J, with 12 bases between. Germline-derived CDR1 and CDR2 are LNHDA and SQIVND (reference sequence). Written as DNA, the CDR3 is TGTGCCCGGACAGCACTCAATGAAAAACTGTTTTTT. This gives the protein CARTALNEKLFF.

This clone was found a few times. The chain is built from TRBV9 and TRBJ1-3, with TRBD1 identical over 10 bases. This CDR3 has 18 amino acids. The V segment lost 2 bases and the J segment 1 base; nucleotides outside the gene matches: 9. Germline V lookup: CDR1 SGDLS, CDR2 YYNGEE. The CDR3 reads CASSVNRDRGTSGNTIYF. DNA for the CDR3: TGTGCCAGCAGCGTGAACCGGGACAGGGGAACATCTGGAAACACCATATATTTT.

V is TRBV11-3 and J is TRBJ2-5; TRBD2 is a possible D gene (5 bases). The CDR3 sequence is 13 residues long. The germline V gene encodes CDR1 SGHNT and CDR2 YENEEA. Trimming removed 3 bases from V and 5 bases from J, with 10 bases in between. In DNA form, the CDR3 reads TGTGCCAGCAGCTTGGGGAGCGAGGAGACCCAGTACTTC. Its protein is CASSLGSEETQYF.

This clone was seen only a few times. The V and J genes are TRBV6-5 and TRBJ1-2; 10 nucleotides agree with TRBD1. Germline-derived CDR1 and CDR2 are MNHEY and SVGAGI. V was clipped by 5 bases and J by 8 bases; unmatched bases: 5. The CDR3 runs to 13 residues. The CDR3 region has the DNA TGTGCCAGCAGTCTGACAGGGGGCCTCGGCTACACCTTC. This translates into CASSLTGGLGYTF.

To note about this clone: Relative to the germline gene, one junction end is altered; a read error may explain this. V and J are TRBV11-3 and TRBJ2-5; no reliable D call. Germline V lookup: CDR1 SGHNT, CDR2 YENEEA. The CDR3 is 15 residues long. CDR3 bases: TGTGCCAGCAGCCGAGGCCTCACTAACCATGAGACCCAGTACTTC. Its translation is CASSRGLTNHETQYF.

The rearrangement uses TRBV11-2 and TRBJ1-6; possibly TRBD1 for D (5 bases). Germline V gives CDR1 SGHAT, CDR2 FQNNGV. V lost 5 bases and J lost 3, with 14 bases in between. The CDR3 totals 16 residues. CDR3 loop: CASSQGRSRYNSPLHF. The CDR3 DNA sequence: TGTGCCAGCAGCCAGGGAAGGAGTCGCTATAATTCACCCCTCCACTTT.

The rearrangement uses TRBV6-5 and TRBJ1-6; TRBD1 is a possible D gene (5 bases). The length of the CDR3 is 16 residues. Germline values: CDR1 MNHEY, CDR2 SVGAGI. The V end was cut by 2 bases, the J end by 6 bases, with 14 bases between. In DNA form, the CDR3 reads TGTGCCAGCAGTTACCCACCGCGGGGGGTTAATTCACCCCTCCACTTT. This encodes CASSYPPRGVNSPLHF.

The V gene is TRBV28, the J gene TRBJ2-3; tentatively, D is TRBD2 (6 bases). Between the trimmed V and J ends, which lost 5 bases and 2 bases, there was a span of 14 bases. Looked up from germline, CDR1 is MDHEN and CDR2 is SYDVKM. This CDR3 comprises 15 residues. CDR3 sequence reads: CASSRLGRITDTQYF. The CDR3 DNA sequence: TGTGCCAGCAGTAGGCTAGGGAGGATCACAGATACGCAGTATTTT.

This clone was seen a single time. In nucleotides, the CDR3 is TGTGCCAGCAGCTTGTGGACGGGGGGTCATCAAGCTTTCTTT. Residues: CASSLWTGGHQAFF. This sequence joins TRBV5-6 and TRBJ1-1, with D possibly TRBD1 on 5 matching bases. Trimming stripped 1 base from V and 9 bases from J, with 16 bases between. CDR3 length: 14 residues. In germline, CDR1 is SGHDT, CDR2 YYEEEE.

The genes are TRBV6-5 and TRBJ1-2; D is unresolved. This CDR3 has 14 residues. V lost 0 bases, J lost 4 bases, and 9 bases lay in between. Germline V CDR1 and CDR2: MNHEY, SVGAGI. CDR3 amino acids: CASSYSEGAYGYTF. The CDR3 DNA is TGTGCCAGCAGTTACTCGGAGGGCGCCTATGGCTACACCTTC.

In its sample, this clone was seen a few times. The chain employs TRBV9 and TRBJ1-4, with D tentatively TRBD1 (6 bases). CDR3 size: 15 residues. The germline V and J ends were trimmed by 3 bases and 4 bases, with 13 bases remaining between them. Germline lookup yields CDR1 SGDLS and CDR2 YYNGEE. CDR3 region: CASSETGSFNEKLFF. CDR3 DNA sequence: TGTGCCAGCAGCGAAACAGGGTCGTTTAATGAAAAACTGTTTTTT.

Worth noting for this clone: Other DNA sequences of this sample code for an identical CDR3. This chain uses TRBV7-2 with TRBJ1-4; a possible D gene is TRBD1 (6 bases). The V and J ends lost 5 bases and 5 bases respectively, with 18 bases between them. This CDR3 spans 16 amino acids. CDR1 SGHTA and CDR2 FQGNSA come from the germline V gene. The CDR3 protein is CASSPFRGALNEKLFF. The CDR3 region has the DNA TGTGCCAGCAGCCCGTTCCGGGGGGCCCTGAATGAAAAACTGTTTTTT.

This clone appeared a few times. This sequence joins TRBV6-6 and TRBJ2-5; TRBD2 agrees at 8 bases. The CDR3 is made up of 11 amino acids. Germline CDR1 is MNHNY and CDR2 is SVGAGI (reference sequence). V gave up 9 bases and J gave up 7 bases; unmatched junction bases: 4. For the CDR3, the DNA is TGTGCCAGTGGACTAGCCGGGACCCAGTACTTC. It translates to CASGLAGTQYF.

The chain employs TRBV19 and TRBJ1-1; D ambiguous. Germline CDR1 reads LNHDA; CDR2 reads SQIVND (reference sequence). The V end was cut by 2 bases, the J end by 3 bases, with 10 bases between. This CDR3 is 14 amino acids long. The CDR3: CASSIQPRYTEAFF. The CDR3 bases are TGTGCCAGTAGTATACAGCCGAGGTACACTGAAGCTTTCTTT. The whole variable domain, filled in from reference TRBV19 and TRBJ1-1, reads DGGITQSPKYLFRKEGQNVTLSCEQNLNHDAMYWYRQDPGQGLRLIYYSQIVNDFQKGDIAEGYSVSREKKESFPLTVTSAQKNPTAFYLCASSIQPRYTEAFFGQGTRLTVV.

This chain uses TRBV28 with TRBJ2-7; D is possibly TRBD2 (7 bases). Trimming stripped 2 bases from V and 4 bases from J, with 9 bases between. Germline V CDR1 and CDR2: MDHEN, SYDVKM. The CDR3 is 13 residues long. This chain's CDR3 is CASSLRGGYEQYV. CDR3 nucleotide sequence: TGTGCCAGCAGTTTAAGGGGGGGGTACGAGCAGTACGTC.

The rearrangement links TRBV5-1 to TRBJ2-1, with 10 bases fitting TRBD2. Germline values: CDR1 SGHRS, CDR2 YFSETQ. The CDR3 runs to 19 residues. The V segment lost 0 bases and the J segment 4 bases; nucleotides outside the gene matches: 13. The CDR3: CASSLVVGGASGGYNEQFF. The CDR3 DNA is TGCGCCAGCAGCTTGGTGGTGGGGGGTGCTAGCGGGGGATACAATGAGCAGTTCTTC.

V is TRBV29-1 and J is TRBJ1-3, with D tentatively TRBD1 (6 bases). Trimming left V 0 bases short and J 1 base short, with 13 bases between. This CDR3 region has 16 residues. Per germline, CDR1 SQVTM and CDR2 ANQGSEA. CDR3 bases: TGCAGCGTTGAAGATGGGGGGGGGCATTCTGGAAACACCATATATTTT. This encodes CSVEDGGGHSGNTIYF.

A note on this clone: Germline and junction disagree at one end, which may indicate a read error. The chain links TRBV7-9 to TRBJ1-2, with D hard to call. Germline lookup yields CDR1 SEHNR and CDR2 FQNEAQ (reference sequence). This CDR3 spans 11 amino acids. This chain's CDR3 is CSSSGNYGYTF. The CDR3 nucleotides read TGTTCCAGCAGTGGCAACTATGGCTACACCTTC.

This chain uses TRBV28 with TRBJ2-4, with D possibly TRBD1 on 6 matching bases. Germline CDR1 and CDR2: MDHEN and SYDVKM. The CDR3 sequence is 15 residues long. Trimming took 5 bases from V and 0 from J, leaving 11 bases between them. The CDR3, as DNA: TGTGCCAGCAGTCCGCAGGGGTTAGCCAAAAACATTCAGTACTTC. Its protein is CASSPQGLAKNIQYF.

The rearrangement joins TRBV11-3 to TRBJ2-7; D ambiguous. The CDR3 is 15 amino acids. Germline V gives CDR1 SGHNT, CDR2 YENEEA. Trimming removed 1 base from V and 2 bases from J, with 12 bases in between. The CDR3 DNA reads as TGTGCCAGCAGCTTAGCAGGTGACGGAACCTACGAGCAGTACTTC. It specifies CASSLAGDGTYEQYF. Drawing the rest from reference TRBV11-3 and TRBJ2-7, the complete variable domain is EAGVVQSPRYKIIEKKQPVAFWCNPISGHNTLYWYLQNLGQGPELLIRYENEEAVDDSQLPKDRFSAERLKGVDSTLKIQPAELGDSAVYLCASSLAGDGTYEQYFGPGTRLTVT.

The genes are TRBV5-8 and TRBJ2-6; TRBD1 agrees at 7 bases. Unmatched junction bases numbered 2, after V lost 3 bases and J lost 2 bases. Germline V gene sequence: CDR1 SGHTS, CDR2 YDEGEE. The CDR3 runs to 15 residues. The CDR3 region has the DNA TGTGCCAGCAGCTCTGACAGGGCTGGGGCCAACGTCCTGACTTTC. It translates to CASSSDRAGANVLTF.